This TCR beta chain was found in a study of OX40 agonist ivuxolimab in advanced cancers. Background on the study: Patients took ivuxolimab, an agonistic anti-OX40 (CD134) antibody. Regarding the study as a whole: The study observed clonal expansion of CD4+ and CD8+ blood T cells by week 6 at 0.1 to 3.0 mg/kg.

This table comes from immunoSEQ multiplex PCR, and its TCRdb copy is limited to in-frame clones, with some not included. The data show some 15,000 clones, with 92% seen just once and roughly 7.7% held by the top ten. As regards this clone: Its matching antigen is unknown.

V dropped 0 bases and J dropped 5 bases, with 10 bases sitting between them. Germline CDR1 reads SGHVS; CDR2 reads FQNEAQ. The CDR3 loop spans 14 amino acids. The chain employs TRBV7-8 and TRBJ2-5; D remains unclear. This TCR was sampled from an adult with an advanced solid tumor such as melanoma, head and neck, liver or kidney cancer. The sample here was CD4+ or CD8+ T cells sorted from blood, taken in a trial of the OX40 agonist ivuxolimab. CDR3 nucleotides: TGTGCCAGCAGCTTAGCGGTCCCCTTGGAGACCCAGTACTTC. Translation gives CASSLAVPLETQYF.